This TCR beta chain was captured by sequencing in a study of blood T cell repertoires in COVID-19. Clones were read by immunoSEQ multiplex PCR, and TCRdb kept only the in-frame ones, dropping some. The profile shows hundreds of thousands of clones, 85% to 90% of them singletons. The clonotype originates from a man younger than 40 who had recovered from COVID-19. Material: PBMCs or T cells enriched from blood (not recorded which).

The CDR3 loop is CASSLEGQAFF. The DNA for the CDR3 is TGTGCCAGCAGCTTAGAGGGGCAGGCTTTCTTT. The chain joins TRBV7-9 to TRBJ1-1; D may be TRBD1 (5 bases). The CDR3 sequence is 11 residues long. CDR1 is SEHNR, CDR2 FQNEAQ, per germline (reference sequence). V was shortened by 1 base and J by 11 bases, with 8 bases between the two germline ends.